Listed below are T cell receptor beta chains from one sample, sequenced in a study of blood T cell repertoires in COVID-19. Some clones are missing from TCRdb's copy, which holds only in-frame ones; the method was immunoSEQ multiplex PCR. In the table there are about 360,000 clones, more than 75% of which are singletons. Input material: peripheral blood. These TCRs come from a human donor in a cohort sampled during active COVID-19. Both conserved end residues are part of each CDR3. The D gene is left open where the match is weak. Size tells how often a clone was seen (once, few, many) or the class of an expanded clone, and some rows leave it out.

size: -; J: TRBJ2-7; D: -; V: TRBV7-9; DNA: TGTGCCAGCAGCTTACATCCCGGCTACGAGCAGTACTTC; CDR3: CASSLHPGYEQYF
size: once; J: TRBJ1-4; D: -; V: TRBV9; DNA: TGTGCCAGCAGCCCGGCGGGGGCTGATTATGAAAAACTGTTTTTT; CDR3: CASSPAGADYEKLFF
size: few; J: TRBJ2-5; D: TRBD2; V: TRBV7-6; DNA: TGTGCCAGCAGCTTACTAGCGGGAGGGCCCACAGAGACCCAGTACTTC; CDR3: CASSLLAGGPTETQYF
size: -; J: TRBJ2-5; D: -; V: TRBV7-3; DNA: TGTGCCAGCAGCTCGGGGGTTGGGGGAGAGACCCAGTACTTC; CDR3: CASSSGVGGETQYF
size: few; J: TRBJ1-1; D: -; V: TRBV3-1/TRBV3-2; DNA: TGTGCCAGCAGCCAACAGCTGGGGACAACGACTTTCTTT; CDR3: CASSQQLGTTTFF
size: -; J: TRBJ1-4; D: TRBD1; V: TRBV28; DNA: TGTGCCAGCAGTTTACCGGGACAGGGGAATGAAAAACTGTTTTTT; CDR3: CASSLPGQGNEKLFF
size: -; J: TRBJ2-1; D: -; V: TRBV7-2; DNA: TGTGCCAGCAGCTCTAGCTTGGCTAGCCCCAATGAGCAGTTCTTC; CDR3: CASSSSLASPNEQFF
size: -; J: TRBJ2-5; D: TRBD2; V: TRBV2; DNA: TGTGCCACGGGACTAGCGCGGGAGACCCAGTACTTC; CDR3: CATGLARETQYF
size: -; J: TRBJ2-5; D: -; V: TRBV20-1; DNA: TGCAGTGCTAGTTCTAGCTTGGAGACCCAGTACTTC; CDR3: CSASSSLETQYF
size: -; J: TRBJ2-1; D: -; V: TRBV30; DNA: TGTGCCTGGAGTGTACATAAGCGGTCAGGGAGGGAGCAGTTCTTC; CDR3: CAWSVHKRSGREQFF
size: few; J: TRBJ1-5; D: -; V: TRBV19; DNA: TGTGCCAGCGGTCAGCCCCAGCATTTT; CDR3: CASGQPQHF
size: once; J: TRBJ2-7; D: -; V: TRBV2; DNA: TGTGCCAGCAGTGAAGAGGCAGGTCCCTACGAGCAGTACTTC; CDR3: CASSEEAGPYEQYF
size: -; J: TRBJ2-2; D: TRBD2; V: TRBV9; DNA: TGTGCCAGCAGCGTCCGGGGGGCGAACACCGGGGAGCTGTTTTTT; CDR3: CASSVRGANTGELFF
size: -; J: TRBJ2-5; D: -; V: TRBV29-1; DNA: TGCAGCGTGGCTACTTTGGTGGCTAGGTCCCAGTACTTC; CDR3: CSVATLVARSQYF
size: -; J: TRBJ2-2; D: TRBD1; V: TRBV25-1; DNA: TGTGCCAGCAGCTCGACAGGGATGAAGGGCACCGGGGAGCTGTTTTTT; CDR3: CASSSTGMKGTGELFF
size: -; J: TRBJ1-1; D: TRBD1; V: TRBV5-4; DNA: TGTGCCAGCAGCCTCGACAGGGGTGAAGCTTTCTTT; CDR3: CASSLDRGEAFF
size: -; J: TRBJ2-5; D: TRBD1; V: TRBV6-1; DNA: TGTGCCAGCAGTGATACGCAACAGGGGGCCCCTGAGACCCAGTACTTC; CDR3: CASSDTQQGAPETQYF
size: -; J: TRBJ1-2; D: TRBD1; V: TRBV6-1; DNA: TGTGCCAGCAGTGAAGGTTCCGGGACAGGGTTCGGCTACACCTTC; CDR3: CASSEGSGTGFGYTF
size: -; J: TRBJ2-2; D: -; V: TRBV27; DNA: TGTGCCAGCAGTTTATTGGGCGGAGGCACCGGGGAGCTGTTTTTT; CDR3: CASSLLGGGTGELFF
size: -; J: TRBJ1-5; D: -; V: TRBV7-8; DNA: TGTGCCAGCAGCCGAATGGACTCTTTTTTGGGGCAGCCCCAGCATTTT; CDR3: CASSRMDSFLGQPQHF
size: -; J: TRBJ1-4; D: -; V: TRBV6-4; DNA: TGTGCCAGCAGTGTTCTACAGTCCTCCTCTGAAAAACTGTTTTTT; CDR3: CASSVLQSSSEKLFF
size: -; J: TRBJ2-2; D: -; V: TRBV3-1/TRBV3-2; DNA: TGTGCCAGCAGCTCGGGTTCCGGGGAGCTGTTTTTT; CDR3: CASSSGSGELFF
size: once; J: TRBJ1-1; D: -; V: TRBV5-1; DNA: TGCGCCAGCAGCTTGACAGGGTTCAGGTCTGAAGCTTTCTTT; CDR3: CASSLTGFRSEAFF
size: -; J: TRBJ1-6; D: -; V: TRBV6-4; DNA: TGTGCCAGCAGTGACTCGGCTGGGGAGGATTCACCCCTCCACTTT; CDR3: CASSDSAGEDSPLHF
size: -; J: TRBJ1-1; D: -; V: TRBV2; DNA: TGTGCCAGCAGGGGCCGGACACTGAACACTGAAGCTTTCTTT; CDR3: CASRGRTLNTEAFF
size: -; J: TRBJ2-3; D: -; V: TRBV5-8; DNA: TGTGCCAGCAGCTTGGAGGTAGGGGCGGATACGCAGTATTTT; CDR3: CASSLEVGADTQYF
size: -; J: TRBJ1-2; D: -; V: TRBV7-9; DNA: TGTGCCAGCAGCCGCAACCTAAACTATGGCTACACCTTC; CDR3: CASSRNLNYGYTF
size: -; J: TRBJ1-2; D: -; V: TRBV20-1; DNA: TGCAGTGCTAGTCACAGTGGCGTGGACTATGGCTACACCTTC; CDR3: CSASHSGVDYGYTF
size: -; J: TRBJ2-4; D: -; V: TRBV5-1; DNA: TGCGCCAGCAGCTTGTGGCGGTCTGAGGACATTCAGTACTTC; CDR3: CASSLWRSEDIQYF
size: -; J: TRBJ2-1; D: -; V: TRBV30; DNA: TGTGCCTGGAGTGTCCCCGGGAGTTACTCCTACAATGAGCAGTTCTTC; CDR3: CAWSVPGSYSYNEQFF
size: -; J: TRBJ1-2; D: -; V: TRBV6-2/TRBV6-3; DNA: TGTGCCAGCACCCCCCCTTCGGTAAACTATGGCTACACCTTC; CDR3: CASTPPSVNYGYTF
size: -; J: TRBJ2-3; D: TRBD2; V: TRBV24-1; DNA: TGTGCCACCAGTGACAACAGCGGGGTGATGCAGTATTTT; CDR3: CATSDNSGVMQYF
size: once; J: TRBJ2-3; D: -; V: TRBV11-2; DNA: TGTGCCAGCCGGAGGGCGGGAAAGACAGATACGCAGTATTTT; CDR3: CASRRAGKTDTQYF
size: -; J: TRBJ1-3; D: -; V: TRBV19; DNA: TGTGCCAGTAGTACCTCGGACAGCTCCGGTGACACCATATATTTT; CDR3: CASSTSDSSGDTIYF
size: -; J: TRBJ2-7; D: TRBD1; V: TRBV2; DNA: TGTGCCAGCAGTCCGACCGGGACAGGGTACGAGCAGTACTTC; CDR3: CASSPTGTGYEQYF
size: -; J: TRBJ1-6; D: -; V: TRBV6-5; DNA: TGTGCCAGCAGACCGGTCCAAAATTCACCCCTCCACTTT; CDR3: CASRPVQNSPLHF
size: -; J: TRBJ1-1; D: -; V: TRBV3-1/TRBV3-2; DNA: TGTGCCAGCAGCCAAGATTTGCGGGGGGACACTGAAGCTTTCTTT; CDR3: CASSQDLRGDTEAFF
size: -; J: TRBJ1-5; D: -; V: TRBV5-5; DNA: TGTGCCAGCAGCAAAAGGTGGGAGCCCCAGCCCCAGCATTTT; CDR3: CASSKRWEPQPQHF
size: -; J: TRBJ1-5; D: -; V: TRBV9; DNA: TGTGCCAGCAGCGTGTCACAGGGAAACGATCAGCCCCAGCATTTT; CDR3: CASSVSQGNDQPQHF
size: -; J: TRBJ2-1; D: TRBD2; V: TRBV27; DNA: TGTGCCAGCAGTTATAAGCGGGAGGGACCCTACAATGAGCAGTTCTTC; CDR3: CASSYKREGPYNEQFF
size: -; J: TRBJ2-2; D: -; V: TRBV12-3/TRBV12-4; DNA: TGTGCCAGCAGTCCCTGGACAGCCGGGGAGCTGTTTTTT; CDR3: CASSPWTAGELFF
size: -; J: TRBJ1-2; D: TRBD1; V: TRBV18; DNA: TGTGCCAGCTCACCGGGACAGAGCTATGGCTACACCTTC; CDR3: CASSPGQSYGYTF
size: -; J: TRBJ1-6; D: -; V: TRBV5-4; DNA: TGTGCCAGCAGCCGAGGGGGGGACCAACCCGAAAATTCACCCCTCCACTTT; CDR3: CASSRGGDQPENSPLHF
size: -; J: TRBJ1-2; D: -; V: TRBV10-1; DNA: TGCGCCAGCAGATCCAGGGCAGCGGGCTACACCTTC; CDR3: CASRSRAAGYTF
size: -; J: TRBJ1-2; D: -; V: TRBV5-1; DNA: TGCGCCAGCAGCTTGGAGCCAGGGAACTATGGCTACACCTTC; CDR3: CASSLEPGNYGYTF
size: few; J: TRBJ1-5; D: -; V: TRBV18; DNA: TGTGCCAGCTCACCAGGACAGTACGATCAGCCCCAGCATTTT; CDR3: CASSPGQYDQPQHF
size: -; J: TRBJ1-2; D: -; V: TRBV11-2; DNA: TGTGCCAGCAGCTTAGAGATAAACAGCTATGGCTACACCTTC; CDR3: CASSLEINSYGYTF
size: -; J: TRBJ1-5; D: -; V: TRBV21-1; DNA: TGTGCCAGCAGCATTGACAGTAATCAGCCCCAGCATTTT; CDR3: CASSIDSNQPQHF
size: once; J: TRBJ2-5; D: -; V: TRBV18; DNA: TGTGCCAGCTCACCAGTGACAAGCTTGCAAGAGACCCAGTACTTC; CDR3: CASSPVTSLQETQYF
size: -; J: TRBJ2-1; D: TRBD2; V: TRBV27; DNA: TGTGCCACCCGACTACTAGCGGGAGGGCGGGATGAGCAGTTCTTC; CDR3: CATRLLAGGRDEQFF
size: -; J: TRBJ1-1; D: TRBD1; V: TRBV2; DNA: TGTGCCAGCAGTCTCCGGGACAGTGAAGCTTTCTTT; CDR3: CASSLRDSEAFF
size: -; J: TRBJ2-1; D: TRBD2; V: TRBV5-1; DNA: TGCGCCAGCAGCGGCAGCGGGGGGACCAATGAGCAGTTCTTC; CDR3: CASSGSGGTNEQFF
size: -; J: TRBJ1-5; D: -; V: TRBV6-1; DNA: TGTGCCAGCAGTGAACAGGGAATCGGCAATCAGCCCCAGCATTTT; CDR3: CASSEQGIGNQPQHF